One and the same sample provided the 11 T cell receptor beta chains below, sequenced in a study of OX40 agonist ivuxolimab in advanced cancers. The method was the immunoSEQ multiplex PCR assay. Imported from immuneACCESS, the table was reduced by TCRdb to in-frame sequences with V and J called. These copies leave out some clones; in studies compared against another copy, an unresolved V gene accounts for under half, and the cause of the remainder is not known. Present in this sample are around 55,000 clones, around 89% of which were seen just once. The top ten clonotypes cover about 12% of the sample. The starting material was CD4+ or CD8+ T cells sorted from blood, obtained in a trial of the OX40 agonist ivuxolimab. Source of these receptors: an adult with an advanced solid tumor such as melanoma, head and neck, liver or kidney cancer.

The chain links TRBV7-9 to TRBJ1-1; D uncertain. There are 15 residues in the CDR3. Germline values: CDR1 SEHNR, CDR2 FQNEAQ (reference sequence). The V end was cut by 4 bases, the J end by 0 bases, with 12 bases between. This CDR3 is CASSSATSMNTEAFF. The DNA of the CDR3 is TGTGCCAGCAGCTCAGCGACATCGATGAACACTGAAGCTTTCTTT.

This chain joins TRBV19 and TRBJ2-4, with TRBD2 as a possible D gene (5 bases). The V gene lost 10 bases and the J gene lost 0 bases, with 13 bases spanning the gap. In germline, CDR1 is LNHDA, CDR2 SQIVND (reference sequence). This CDR3 spans 14 amino acids. The CDR3, as DNA: TGTGCCACGAGAGGACGGGGAGCCAAAAACATTCAGTACTTC. As protein: CATRGRGAKNIQYF.

The genes are TRBV7-8 and TRBJ1-2; TRBD1 might be the D (6 bases). The CDR3 spans 19 residues. Trimming left V 1 base short and J 3 bases short, with 24 bases between. Germline assignment: CDR1 SGHVS and CDR2 FQNEAQ. CDR3 region: CASSLGVITSRAGDYGYTF. As DNA, the CDR3 is TGTGCCAGCAGCTTAGGAGTTATCACCTCCCGAGCAGGGGACTATGGCTACACCTTC.

V and J are TRBV25-1 and TRBJ2-7; tentatively, D is TRBD2 (5 bases). V lost 1 base, J lost 5 bases, and 9 bases lay in between. Germline-derived CDR1 and CDR2 are MGHDK and SYGVNS. CDR3 length equals 13 residues. CDR3 nucleotides: TGTGCCAGCAGTGAATTTGGGGAGAACGAGCAGTACTTC. Translating it yields CASSEFGENEQYF.

This rearrangement joins TRBV19 to TRBJ1-1; no reliable D call. Between the trimmed V and J ends, which lost 3 bases and 1 base, there was a span of 6 bases. Germline-derived CDR1 and CDR2 are LNHDA and SQIVND (reference sequence). CDR3 size: 13 residues. The CDR3 region has the DNA TGTGCCAGTAGTATTTATGAGAACACTGAAGCTTTCTTT. Translation gives CASSIYENTEAFF.

The table lists this clone with a count of one. J is TRBJ2-1 and V is TRBV6-1; TRBD1 is a possible D gene (7 bases). Per the germline V gene, CDR1 is MNHNS and CDR2 is SASEGT. The CDR3 is made up of 19 amino acids. V lost 0 bases and J lost 4, with 22 bases in between. CDR3 loop: CASSEAYQPRGDTYNEQFF. In DNA, the CDR3 is TGTGCCAGCAGTGAAGCGTATCAACCCAGGGGGGATACTTACAATGAGCAGTTCTTC.

The chain employs TRBV11-2 and TRBJ2-1; a possible D gene is TRBD2 (6 bases). The CDR3 contains 14 residues. V lost 3 bases and J lost 12, with 18 bases in between. Germline CDR1 reads SGHAT; CDR2 reads FQNNGV. The CDR3 sequence is CASSLWAGTPGQFF. DNA of the CDR3: TGTGCCAGCAGCTTGTGGGCCGGGACTCCGGGGCAGTTCTTC.

A note on this clone: Other DNA variants within this sample encode the same CDR3. J is TRBJ1-6 and V is TRBV27; D may be TRBD1 (6 bases). V shed 8 bases and J shed 4 bases, with 15 bases lying between them. This CDR3 is 15 amino acids long. The germline V gene encodes CDR1 MNHEY and CDR2 SMNVEV (reference sequence). CDR3 region: CASRQVPTYNSPLHF. CDR3 in DNA: TGTGCCAGCCGACAGGTTCCGACATATAATTCACCCCTCCACTTT.

The chain carries TRBV6-4 and TRBJ2-1, with D tentatively TRBD2 (6 bases). The CDR3 has 15 amino acids. The germline V gene has CDR1 MRHNA and CDR2 SNTAGT. Trimming shortened V by 0 bases and J by 0 bases, and 6 bases separated the two germline ends. The CDR3 spells CASSDSSGSYNEQFF. The CDR3 coding sequence is TGTGCCAGCAGTGACTCTAGCGGCTCCTACAATGAGCAGTTCTTC.

The J gene is TRBJ1-6, the V gene TRBV19, with a weak D call TRBD1 (6 bases). V dropped 5 bases and J dropped 7 bases, with 15 bases sitting between them. The CDR3 is 15 residues long. From germline, CDR1 is LNHDA and CDR2 SQIVND (reference sequence). The CDR3 spells CASSARTAGNSPLHF. DNA of the CDR3: TGTGCCAGTAGTGCGAGGACAGCGGGCAATTCACCCCTCCACTTT.

The J gene is TRBJ2-7, the V gene TRBV10-3; D ambiguous. The CDR3 length is 12 residues. Trimming removed 6 bases from V and 2 bases from J, with 8 bases in between. CDR1 is ENHRY, CDR2 SYGVKD, per germline. The CDR3 sequence is CAIRKGPYEQYV. The CDR3 DNA reads TGTGCCATCAGGAAAGGGCCCTACGAGCAGTACGTC.